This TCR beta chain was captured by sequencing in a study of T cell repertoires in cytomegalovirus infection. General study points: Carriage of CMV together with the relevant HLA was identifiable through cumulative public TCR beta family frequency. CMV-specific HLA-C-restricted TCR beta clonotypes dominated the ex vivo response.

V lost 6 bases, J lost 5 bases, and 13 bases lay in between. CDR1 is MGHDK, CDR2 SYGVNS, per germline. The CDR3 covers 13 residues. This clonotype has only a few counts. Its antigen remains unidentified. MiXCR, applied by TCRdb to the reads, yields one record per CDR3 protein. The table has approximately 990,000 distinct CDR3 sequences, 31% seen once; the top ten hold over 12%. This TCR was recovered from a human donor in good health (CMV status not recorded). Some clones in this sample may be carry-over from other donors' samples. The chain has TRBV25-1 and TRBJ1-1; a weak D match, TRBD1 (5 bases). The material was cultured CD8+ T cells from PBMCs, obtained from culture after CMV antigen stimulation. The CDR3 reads CASRDVGGTEAFF. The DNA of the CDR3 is TGTGCCAGCAGAGATGTGGGGGGGACTGAAGCTTTCTTT.